This T cell receptor beta chain comes out of a study of early T cells in non-severe SARS-CoV-2 infection. MiXCR, applied by TCRdb to the 5' RACE reads, yields one record per CDR3 protein. Counted here are 60,000 or so distinct CDR3 sequences, about an eighth occurring once; the ten biggest clones make up under 4.5%. V lost 5 bases and J lost 3, with 17 bases in between. The CDR3 contains 14 residues. Germline V CDR1 and CDR2: SQVTM, ANQGSEA. The chain uses TRBV29-1 and TRBJ2-7, with D uncertain. Sample: whole blood. This receptor was identified in an adult who was a healthcare worker with PCR-confirmed SARS-CoV-2 infection or an uninfected control (not recorded which). The CDR3, as DNA: TGCAGCGTTTCGACCCGGGCTAATCTCTACGAGCAGTACTTC. Its translation: CSVSTRANLYEQYF.